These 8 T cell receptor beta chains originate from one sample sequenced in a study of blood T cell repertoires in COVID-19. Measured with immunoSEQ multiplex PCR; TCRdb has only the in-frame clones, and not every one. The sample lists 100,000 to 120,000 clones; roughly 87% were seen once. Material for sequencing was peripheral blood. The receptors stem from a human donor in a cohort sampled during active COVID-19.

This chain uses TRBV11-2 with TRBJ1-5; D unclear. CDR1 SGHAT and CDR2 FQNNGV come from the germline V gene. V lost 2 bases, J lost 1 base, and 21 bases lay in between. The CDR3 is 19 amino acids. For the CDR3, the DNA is TGTGCCAGCAGCTTAAAAGAGACGGACTATCCTGGGAGCAATCAGCCCCAGCATTTT. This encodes CASSLKETDYPGSNQPQHF.

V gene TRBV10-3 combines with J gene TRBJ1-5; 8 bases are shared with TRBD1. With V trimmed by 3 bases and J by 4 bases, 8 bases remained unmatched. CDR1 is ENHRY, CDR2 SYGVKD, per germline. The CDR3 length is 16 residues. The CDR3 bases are TGTGCCATCAGTGAACTGAGAGGGACAGGTAATCAGCCCCAGCATTTT. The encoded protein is CAISELRGTGNQPQHF.

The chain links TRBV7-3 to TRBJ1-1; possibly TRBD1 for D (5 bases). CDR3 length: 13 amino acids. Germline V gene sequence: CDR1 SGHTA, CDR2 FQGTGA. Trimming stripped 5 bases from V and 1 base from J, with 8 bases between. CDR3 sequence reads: CASSLQENTEAFF. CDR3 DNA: TGTGCCAGCAGCCTACAGGAGAACACTGAAGCTTTCTTT.

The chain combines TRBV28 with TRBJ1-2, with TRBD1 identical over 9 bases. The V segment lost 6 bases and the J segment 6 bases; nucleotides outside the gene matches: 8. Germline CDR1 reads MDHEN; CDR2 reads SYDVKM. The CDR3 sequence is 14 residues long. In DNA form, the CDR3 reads TGTGCCAGCAGGGTACAGGGGGCAGGGGATGGCTACACCTTC. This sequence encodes CASRVQGAGDGYTF.

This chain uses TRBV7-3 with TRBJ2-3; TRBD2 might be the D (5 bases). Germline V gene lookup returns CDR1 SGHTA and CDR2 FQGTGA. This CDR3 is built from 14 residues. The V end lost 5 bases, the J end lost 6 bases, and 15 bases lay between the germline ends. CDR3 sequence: CASSAGRGTDTQYF. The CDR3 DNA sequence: TGTGCCAGCAGCGCTGGACGGGGAACGGATACGCAGTATTTT.

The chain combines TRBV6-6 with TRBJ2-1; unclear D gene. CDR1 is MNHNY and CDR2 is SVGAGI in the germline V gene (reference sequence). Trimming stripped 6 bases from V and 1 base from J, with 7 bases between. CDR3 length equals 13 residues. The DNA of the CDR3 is TGTGCCAGCAGGCCGACTTCCTACAATGAGCAGTTCTTC. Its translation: CASRPTSYNEQFF.

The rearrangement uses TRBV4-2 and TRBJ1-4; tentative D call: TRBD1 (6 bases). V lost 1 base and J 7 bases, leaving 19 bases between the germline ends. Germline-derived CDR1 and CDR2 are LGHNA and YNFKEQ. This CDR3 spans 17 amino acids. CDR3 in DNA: TGTGCCAGCAGCCAAGCTCTGCAGGGGAGCCTTTCTGAAAAACTGTTTTTT. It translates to CASSQALQGSLSEKLFF.

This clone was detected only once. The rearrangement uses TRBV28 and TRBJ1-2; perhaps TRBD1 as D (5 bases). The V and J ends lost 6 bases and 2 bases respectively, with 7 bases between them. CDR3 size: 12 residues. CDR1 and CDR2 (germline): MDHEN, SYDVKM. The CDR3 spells CASSRVNYGYTF. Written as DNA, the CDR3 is TGTGCCAGCAGCAGGGTAAACTATGGCTACACCTTC.